A single TCR beta chain is shown here with its context. No cognate antigen has been identified for it. Base qualities are not at hand, and no much larger clone is one base apart. To identify tumor-specific TCR clonotypes, tumor tissue taken at baseline, before any treatment, was sequenced. To monitor patients with peripheral T-cell lymphoma who were getting frontline treatment on a trial, the study applied next-generation sequencing to T-cell receptor sequences. These data come from a study of circulating tumor DNA in untreated peripheral T-cell lymphoma (dated by TCRdb to the early 2020s). Results the study describes overall, beyond this receptor: Tumor-specific clonotypes were found in over 75% of patients, coming from less than 90% of baseline tissues and approximately 61% of baseline serum samples.

The library was made by the immunoSEQ multiplex PCR assay. Imported from immuneACCESS, the table was reduced by TCRdb to in-frame sequences with V and J called. These copies leave out some clones; in studies compared against another copy, an unresolved V gene accounts for under half, and the cause of the remainder is not known. This sample gives 9,500 to 12,000 clones in total; around 76% of them show up just once. Around a third of the sample rests with the top ten. The sequence was collected from a human donor with peripheral T-cell lymphoma. The sequencing input was tumor tissue.

The CDR3 reads as follows: CAWSTGGTDTQYF. The base sequence is TGTGCCTGGAGCACGGGGGGCACAGATACGCAGTATTTT. This receptor chain uses TRBV12-1 and TRBJ2-3; the table names TRBD2, a call not compared with the DNA. TRBV12-1 is labeled a pseudogene. Its CDR3 holds 13 amino acids, cysteine through phenylalanine. Just CDR3 DNA is preserved here, 39 bases in frame from base 1.